Listed here are 11 T cell receptor beta chains from one sample, sequenced in a study of cytomegalovirus exposure and HLA in healthy donors. The protocol was immunoSEQ multiplex PCR, while the TCRdb copy is restricted to in-frame clones and leaves out a portion. In the table there are 120,000 to 150,000 clones, roughly 86% of which are singletons. Source material: PBMCs. The receptors were gathered from a man aged 18-30 years in good health and CMV-seropositive.

The chain combines TRBV2 with TRBJ1-1, with D possibly being TRBD1 (6 bases). CDR3 length: 15 amino acids. Trimming stripped 9 bases from V and 6 bases from J, with 23 bases between. Per the germline V gene, CDR1 is SNHLY and CDR2 is FYNNEI. The chain's CDR3 is CASPGASGAWAEAFF. CDR3 nucleotides: TGTGCCAGTCCGGGTGCCTCAGGGGCTTGGGCTGAAGCTTTCTTT.

CDR3 residues: CASSHPRGWTGELFF. CDR3 bases: TGTGCCAGCAGCCACCCCAGGGGATGGACCGGGGAGCTGTTTTTT. This chain joins TRBV4-2 and TRBJ2-2, with a weak D call TRBD1 (6 bases). The CDR3 extends over 15 amino acids. V dropped 3 bases and J dropped 5 bases, with 13 bases sitting between them. Looked up from germline, CDR1 is LGHNA and CDR2 is YNFKEQ.

The chain employs TRBV2 and TRBJ2-2; D is perhaps TRBD2 (5 bases). The CDR3 runs to 15 residues. Germline assignment: CDR1 SNHLY and CDR2 FYNNEI. V lost 6 bases and J 4 bases, leaving 15 bases between the germline ends. The CDR3 is CASSELPRGTGELFF. DNA for the CDR3: TGTGCCAGCAGCGAACTCCCACGGGGCACCGGGGAGCTGTTTTTT.

The rearrangement links TRBV9 to TRBJ1-2; D uncertain. V lost 4 bases, J lost 2 bases, and 9 bases lay in between. The V gene's germline CDR1 is SGDLS and CDR2 YYNGEE. The CDR3 is made up of 13 amino acids. CDR3 loop: CASSNNWNYGYTF. The CDR3 DNA follows: TGTGCCAGCAGCAATAACTGGAACTATGGCTACACCTTC.

V usage is TRBV14 and J usage is TRBJ2-1, with TRBD2 matching over 10 bases. The germline V gene has CDR1 SGHDN and CDR2 FVKESK. The ends lost 2 bases at V and 9 bases at J; junction bases unmatched: 10. CDR3 length: 16 residues. DNA for the CDR3: TGTGCCAGCAGCCAATCCCAGCGGGGGGGCGAGAGTGAGCAGTTCTTC. It translates to CASSQSQRGGESEQFF.

J is TRBJ2-7 and V is TRBV5-1, with 8 nucleotides matching TRBD2. The CDR3 runs 13 residues. J was trimmed by 0 bases and V by 7 bases; bases with no gene match: 3. Per germline, CDR1 SGHRS and CDR2 YFSETQ. The CDR3 sequence: CASSGGGSYEQYF. The CDR3 DNA sequence: TGCGCCAGCTCGGGGGGGGGCTCCTACGAGCAGTACTTC.

The rearrangement joins TRBV10-2 to TRBJ2-2; 10 bases line up with TRBD1. This CDR3 is built from 14 residues. The germline CDR1 and CDR2 sequences are WSHSY and SAAADI. The V and J ends lost 6 bases and 6 bases, in that order; junction bases with no gene match: 4. Written as DNA, the CDR3 is TGCGCCAGCAGGGGACAGGGGATAGCCGGGGAGCTGTTTTTT. Protein: CASRGQGIAGELFF.

This clone was found once. V usage is TRBV7-6 and J usage is TRBJ2-1, with 9 bases aligning to TRBD2. The CDR3 totals 14 residues. Germline CDR1 SGHVS, CDR2 FNYEAQ. Germline trimming cut 8 bases from V and 7 bases from J; bases unmatched to any gene: 9. The CDR3 DNA follows: TGTGCCAGCTCCCCAGCGGGAGGATCAAATGAGCAGTTCTTC. It codes for CASSPAGGSNEQFF.

Turning to this clone: This sample includes further DNA sequences coding for the same CDR3. This chain links TRBV6-5 with TRBJ2-3, with D uncertain. V lost 0 bases, J lost 0 bases, and 4 bases lay in between. The germline CDR1 and CDR2 sequences are MNHEY and SVGAGI. The CDR3 extends over 14 amino acids. CDR3 sequence: CASSYSTSTDTQYF. The CDR3 bases are TGTGCCAGCAGTTACTCAACTAGCACAGATACGCAGTATTTT.

The V and J genes are TRBV5-1 and TRBJ2-7; 12 nucleotides match TRBD2. The germline V gene encodes CDR1 SGHRS and CDR2 YFSETQ. The trim removed 2 bases at V and 0 bases at J, leaving 3 bases unmatched. This CDR3 is built from 16 residues. CDR3 coding DNA: TGCGCCAGCAGCTTCCTAGCGGGGGGGAGCTCCTACGAGCAGTACTTC. This translates into CASSFLAGGSSYEQYF.

The chain has TRBV9 and TRBJ1-5, with 10 bases fitting TRBD1. This CDR3 is built from 15 residues. Trimming cost V 2 bases and J 3 bases; bases outside gene matches: 2. Germline assignment: CDR1 SGDLS and CDR2 YYNGEE. The CDR3 DNA sequence: TGTGCCAGCAGCGTCGACAGGGGGCCCAATCAGCCCCAGCATTTT. Translating gives CASSVDRGPNQPQHF. Full variable domain (remainder filled in from reference TRBV9 and TRBJ1-5): DSGVTQTPKHLITATGQRVTLRCSPRSGDLSVYWYQQSLDQGLQFLIQYYNGEERAKGNILERFSAQQFPDLHSELNLSSLELGDSALYFCASSVDRGPNQPQHFGDGTRLSIL.